One sample yielded the 10 T cell receptor beta chains listed below, sequenced in a study of PD-1 blockade in classical Hodgkin lymphoma. Using immunoSEQ multiplex PCR, the repertoire was profiled, and TCRdb retains in-frame clones only, with some absent. Of some 5,500 clones in the sample, around half were seen once. In every patient, relapse followed autologous stem cell transplantation, while exposure to brentuximab vedotin differed. After thawing, PBMCs were subjected to magnetic negative selection to isolate CD8+ T cells. Sequencing used CD8+ T cells from blood, obtained at baseline. The source of these receptors is a human donor with classical Hodgkin lymphoma.

This chain connects TRBV21-1 to TRBJ1-1. TRBV21-1 is classified as a pseudogene. This CDR3 is built from 16 residues. CDR3 DNA sequence: TGTGCCAGCAGTGGTCCGTTAGCACAAATTCGCACTGAAGCTTTCTTT. Protein sequence: CASSGPLAQIRTEAFF.

The chain uses TRBV11-2 and TRBJ2-7; D is undetermined. CDR3 length equals 13 residues. Germline values: CDR1 SGHAT, CDR2 FQNNGV. V was trimmed by 6 bases and J by 7 bases, leaving 16 bases between them. CDR3 in amino acids: CASSPRTGSEQYF. CDR3 DNA: TGTGCCAGCAGTCCTAGGACCGGGTCGGAGCAGTACTTC.

This clone was seen only a few times. The chain uses TRBV7-8 and TRBJ1-5; tentatively, D is TRBD1 (5 bases). This CDR3 comprises 14 residues. The V and J ends lost 5 bases and 6 bases respectively, with 14 bases between them. In germline, CDR1 is SGHVS, CDR2 FQNEAQ. The CDR3 reads CASSSGREAQPQHF. CDR3 coding DNA: TGTGCCAGCAGCAGTGGCAGGGAGGCTCAGCCCCAGCATTTT.

The chain is built from TRBV11-2 and TRBJ2-1; 11 bases fit TRBD1. This CDR3 comprises 15 residues. CDR1 and CDR2 (germline): SGHAT, FQNNGV. V trimming: 5 bases; J trimming: 8 bases; junction bases outside the gene matches: 8. CDR3 sequence reads: CASSRTGGAIDEQFF. The CDR3 DNA reads as TGTGCCAGCAGCCGGACAGGGGGCGCCATCGATGAGCAGTTCTTC.

This chain links TRBV11-2 with TRBJ2-3, with 9 bases matching TRBD2. Germline V lookup: CDR1 SGHAT, CDR2 FQNNGV. This CDR3 has 17 residues. The V and J ends lost 4 bases and 4 bases, in that order; junction bases with no gene match: 12. CDR3: CASSSIRGLATPDTQYF. The CDR3, as DNA: TGTGCCAGCAGCTCGATCCGGGGACTAGCAACCCCAGATACGCAGTATTTT.

This clone was seen only a few times. The genes are TRBV2 and TRBJ2-4; possible D gene TRBD1, 6 bases. V lost 1 base and J lost 12, with 10 bases in between. The germline gives CDR1 SNHLY, CDR2 FYNNEI. The CDR3 runs 12 residues. CDR3 DNA sequence: TGTGCCAGCAGTGAAGACAGGGTCCCTCAGTACTTC. Its translation: CASSEDRVPQYF.

The chain couples TRBV7-9 to TRBJ2-7; D remains unclear. The V and J ends lost 2 bases and 2 bases respectively, with 19 bases between them. The germline V gene has CDR1 SEHNR and CDR2 FQNEAQ (reference sequence). The CDR3 runs 17 residues. DNA of the CDR3: TGTGCCAGCAGCTTAAGTACCAGGCCGAGTTTAACCTACGAGCAGTACTTC. This translates into CASSLSTRPSLTYEQYF.

This sequence joins TRBV5-1 and TRBJ2-5, with 7 bases identical to TRBD1. Unmatched junction bases numbered 5, after V lost 4 bases and J lost 2 bases. CDR3 size: 14 residues. Germline lookup yields CDR1 SGHRS and CDR2 YFSETQ. DNA for the CDR3: TGCGCCAGCAGCCCCCAGGGGGAGCAAGAGACCCAGTACTTC. Translated: CASSPQGEQETQYF. The whole variable domain, remainder taken from reference TRBV5-1 and TRBJ2-5, is KAGVTQTPRYLIKTRGQQVTLSCSPISGHRSVSWYQQTPGQGLQFLFEYFSETQRNKGNFPGRFSGRQFSNSRSEMNVSTLELGDSALYLCASSPQGEQETQYFGPGTRLLVL.

The chain has TRBV2 and TRBJ2-7; the match to TRBD1 covers 9 bases. CDR1 and CDR2 (germline): SNHLY, FYNNEI. The length of the CDR3 is 15 residues. J gave up 3 bases and V 3 bases, and 6 bases lay outside the gene matches. CDR3 amino acids: CASSDPPGQGYEQYF. The CDR3 coding sequence is TGTGCCAGCAGTGACCCCCCGGGACAGGGCTACGAGCAGTACTTC.

A few counts support this clone. The CDR3 region has the DNA TGTGCCACCAGCAGAGATGGGGAGAATTCACCCCTCCACTTT. Encoded protein: CATSRDGENSPLHF. The gene calls are TRBV15 and TRBJ1-6; D uncertain. This CDR3 spans 14 amino acids. Germline lookup yields CDR1 LNHNV and CDR2 YYDKDF (reference sequence). V was pared by 0 bases and J by 7 bases, with 7 bases between.